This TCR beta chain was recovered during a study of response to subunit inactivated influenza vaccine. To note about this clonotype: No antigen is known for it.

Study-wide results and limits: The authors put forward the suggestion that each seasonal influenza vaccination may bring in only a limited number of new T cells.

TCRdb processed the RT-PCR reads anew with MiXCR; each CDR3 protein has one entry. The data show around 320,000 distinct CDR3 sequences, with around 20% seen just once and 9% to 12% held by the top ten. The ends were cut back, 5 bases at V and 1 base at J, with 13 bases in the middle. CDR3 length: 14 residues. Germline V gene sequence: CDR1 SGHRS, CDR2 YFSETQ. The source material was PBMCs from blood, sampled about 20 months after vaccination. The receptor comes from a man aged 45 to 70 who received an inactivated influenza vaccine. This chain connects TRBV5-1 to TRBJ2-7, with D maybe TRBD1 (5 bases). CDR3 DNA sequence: TGCGCCAGCAGTTTTGGTTCAGGGTCCTACGAGCAGTACTTC. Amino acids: CASSFGSGSYEQYF. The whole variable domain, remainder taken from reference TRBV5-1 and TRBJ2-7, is KAGVTQTPRYLIKTRGQQVTLSCSPISGHRSVSWYQQTPGQGLQFLFEYFSETQRNKGNFPGRFSGRQFSNSRSEMNVSTLELGDSALYLCASSFGSGSYEQYFGPGTRLTVT.